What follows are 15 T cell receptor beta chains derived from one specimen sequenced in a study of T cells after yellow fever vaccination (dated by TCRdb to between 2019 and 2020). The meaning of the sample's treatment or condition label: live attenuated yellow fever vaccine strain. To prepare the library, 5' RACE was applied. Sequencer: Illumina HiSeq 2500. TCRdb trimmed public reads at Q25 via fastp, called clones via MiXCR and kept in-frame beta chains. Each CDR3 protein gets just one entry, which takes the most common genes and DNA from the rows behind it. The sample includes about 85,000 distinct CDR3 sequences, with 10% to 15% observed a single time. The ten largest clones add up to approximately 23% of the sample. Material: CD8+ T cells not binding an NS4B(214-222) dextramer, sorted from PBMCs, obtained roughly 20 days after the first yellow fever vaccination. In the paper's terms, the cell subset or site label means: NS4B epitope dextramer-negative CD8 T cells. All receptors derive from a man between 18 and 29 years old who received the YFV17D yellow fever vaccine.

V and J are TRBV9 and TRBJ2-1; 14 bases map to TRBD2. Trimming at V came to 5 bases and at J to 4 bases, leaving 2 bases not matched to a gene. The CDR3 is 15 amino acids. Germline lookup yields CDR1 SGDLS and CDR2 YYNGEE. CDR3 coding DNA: TGTGCCAGCAGAGGGACTAGCGGGGGTTACAATGAGCAGTTCTTC. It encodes CASRGTSGGYNEQFF.

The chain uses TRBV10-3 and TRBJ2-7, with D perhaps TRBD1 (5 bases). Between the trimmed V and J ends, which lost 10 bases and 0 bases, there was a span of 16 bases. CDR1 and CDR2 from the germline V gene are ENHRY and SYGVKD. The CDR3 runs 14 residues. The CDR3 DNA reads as TGTGCCACCATTCAGGGTTCTTTCTCCTACGAGCAGTACGTC. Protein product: CATIQGSFSYEQYV.

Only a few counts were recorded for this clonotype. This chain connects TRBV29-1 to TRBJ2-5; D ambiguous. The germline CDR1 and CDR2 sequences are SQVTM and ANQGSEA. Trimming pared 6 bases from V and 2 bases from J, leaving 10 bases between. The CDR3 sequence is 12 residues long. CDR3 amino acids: CSVEWQQETQYF. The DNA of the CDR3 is TGCAGCGTAGAATGGCAGCAAGAGACCCAGTACTTC.

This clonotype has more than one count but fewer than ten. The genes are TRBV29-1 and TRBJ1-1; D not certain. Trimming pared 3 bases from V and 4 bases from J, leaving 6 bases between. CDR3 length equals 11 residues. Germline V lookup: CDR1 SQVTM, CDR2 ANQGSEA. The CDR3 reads CSVEYLTEAFF. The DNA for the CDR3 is TGCAGCGTTGAGTACCTCACTGAAGCTTTCTTT.

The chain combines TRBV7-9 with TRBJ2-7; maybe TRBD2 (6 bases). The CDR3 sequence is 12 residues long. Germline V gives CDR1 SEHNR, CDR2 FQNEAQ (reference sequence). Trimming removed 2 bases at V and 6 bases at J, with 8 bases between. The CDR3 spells CASSLIGSEQYV. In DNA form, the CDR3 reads TGTGCCAGCAGCTTAATCGGGAGCGAGCAGTACGTC.

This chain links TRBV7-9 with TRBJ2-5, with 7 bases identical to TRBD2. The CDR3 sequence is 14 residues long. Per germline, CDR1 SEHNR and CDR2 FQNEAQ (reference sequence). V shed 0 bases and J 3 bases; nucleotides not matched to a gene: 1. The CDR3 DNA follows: TGTGCCAGCAGCTTAGCGGCGGGGGAAGAGACCCAGTACTTC. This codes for CASSLAAGEETQYF.

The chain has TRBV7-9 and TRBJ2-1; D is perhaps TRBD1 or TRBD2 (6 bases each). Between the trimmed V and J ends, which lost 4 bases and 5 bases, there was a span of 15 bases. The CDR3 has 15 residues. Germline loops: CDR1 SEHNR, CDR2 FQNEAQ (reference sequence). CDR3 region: CASSSKAGEDNEQFF. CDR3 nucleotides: TGTGCCAGCAGCTCAAAGGCAGGGGAGGACAATGAGCAGTTCTTC.

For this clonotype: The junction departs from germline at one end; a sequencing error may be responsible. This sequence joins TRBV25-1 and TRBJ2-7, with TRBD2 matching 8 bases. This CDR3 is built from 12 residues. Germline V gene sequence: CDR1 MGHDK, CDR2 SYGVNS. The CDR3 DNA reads TGTGCCAGCAGTGAGACCCCCGGGACTAGTCTGTTC. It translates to CASSETPGTSLF.

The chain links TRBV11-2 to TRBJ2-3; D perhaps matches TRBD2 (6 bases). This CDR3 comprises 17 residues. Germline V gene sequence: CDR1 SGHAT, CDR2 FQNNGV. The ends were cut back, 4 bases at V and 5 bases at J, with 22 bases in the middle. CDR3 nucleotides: TGTGCCAGCAGCTCCCCCACAGGAACGGGGGTGGGAGATACGCAGTATTTT. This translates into CASSSPTGTGVGDTQYF.

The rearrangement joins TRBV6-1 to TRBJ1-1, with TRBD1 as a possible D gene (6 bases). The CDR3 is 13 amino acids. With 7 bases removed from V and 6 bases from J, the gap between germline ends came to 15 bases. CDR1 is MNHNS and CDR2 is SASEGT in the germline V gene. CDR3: CASTTGGFAEAFF. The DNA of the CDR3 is TGTGCCAGCACCACGGGGGGCTTCGCTGAAGCTTTCTTT.

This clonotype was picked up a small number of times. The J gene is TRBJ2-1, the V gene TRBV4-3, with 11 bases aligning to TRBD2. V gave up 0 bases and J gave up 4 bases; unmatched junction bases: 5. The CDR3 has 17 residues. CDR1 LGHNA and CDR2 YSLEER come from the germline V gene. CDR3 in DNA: TGCGCCAGCAGCCAAGACCCCCTAGCGGGGGGATACAATGAGCAGTTCTTC. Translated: CASSQDPLAGGYNEQFF.

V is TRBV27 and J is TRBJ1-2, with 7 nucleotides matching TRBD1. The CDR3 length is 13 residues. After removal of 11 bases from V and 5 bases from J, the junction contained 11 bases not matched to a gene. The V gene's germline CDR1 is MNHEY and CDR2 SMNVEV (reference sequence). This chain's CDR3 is CACGGGTAYGYTF. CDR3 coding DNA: TGTGCCTGTGGAGGAGGGACAGCATATGGCTACACCTTC.

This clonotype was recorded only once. The CDR3 loop is CASSSGGGHNEQFF. For the CDR3, the DNA is TGTGCCAGCAGCTCGGGGGGCGGCCACAATGAGCAGTTCTTC. The chain recombines TRBV7-6 with TRBJ2-1; TRBD2 is a possible D gene (7 bases). With 4 bases removed from V and 5 bases from J, the gap between germline ends came to 12 bases. CDR3 length: 14 residues. Germline lookup yields CDR1 SGHVS and CDR2 FNYEAQ.

CDR3 in DNA: TGCGCCAGCAGCCCACAACAGAACTCCTACGAGCAGTACTTC. This sequence encodes CASSPQQNSYEQYF. This chain links TRBV5-1 with TRBJ2-7; D unresolved. Looked up from germline, CDR1 is SGHRS and CDR2 is YFSETQ. The V end lost 4 bases, the J end lost 0 bases, and 11 bases lay between the germline ends. The length of the CDR3 is 14 residues.

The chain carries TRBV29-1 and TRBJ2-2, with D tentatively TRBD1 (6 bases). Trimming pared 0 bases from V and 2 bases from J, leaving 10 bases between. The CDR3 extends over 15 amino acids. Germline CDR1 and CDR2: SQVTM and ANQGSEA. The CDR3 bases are TGCAGCGTTGAAGAAGTGGGACAAAACACCGGGGAGCTGTTTTTT. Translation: CSVEEVGQNTGELFF.